One and the same sample provided the 13 T cell receptor beta chains below, sequenced in a study of neurological immune-mediated disorders. From the 5' RACE reads, TCRdb called clonotypes with MiXCR, one entry per CDR3 protein. Counted here are tens of thousands of distinct CDR3 sequences, over 10% occurring once; the ten biggest clones make up about 1.7%. The sequencing input was PBMCs. Receptors originate from a man in his fifties or sixties in good health.

The sample holds a few counts of this clonotype. CDR3 amino acids: CSANRPPSGAYEQYF. The CDR3 nucleotides read TGCAGTGCTAATAGGCCCCCTAGCGGGGCCTACGAGCAGTACTTC. The gene calls are TRBV20-1 and TRBJ2-7; 9 bases are shared with TRBD2. From germline, CDR1 is DFQATT and CDR2 SNEGSKA (reference sequence). This CDR3 comprises 15 residues. Germline trimming cut 4 bases from V and 2 bases from J; bases unmatched to any gene: 9.

This clonotype was detected ten times or more. The rearrangement uses TRBV5-1 and TRBJ1-2; D ambiguous. The CDR3 has 15 residues. V lost 3 bases and J 0 bases, leaving 12 bases between the germline ends. Germline V gene lookup returns CDR1 SGHRS and CDR2 YFSETQ. CDR3 amino acids: CASSSGGRANYGYTF. The CDR3 DNA reads as TGCGCCAGCAGCTCCGGTGGGAGGGCTAACTATGGCTACACCTTC.

There are a few counts of this clonotype. An end of the junction differs from the germline gene, which may be a read error. The chain joins TRBV2 to TRBJ2-2; TRBD1 matches at 9 bases. The CDR3 spans 14 residues. Germline CDR1 SNHLY, CDR2 FYNNEI. The CDR3 coding sequence is TGTGCCAGCAGGCGGGACAGGGACAGCGGGGAGCTCTTTTTT. It codes for CASRRDRDSGELFF. Complete variable domain (other parts from reference TRBV2 and TRBJ2-2): EPEVTQTPSHQVTQMGQEVILRCVPISNHLYFYWYRQILGQKVEFLVSFYNNEISEKSEIFDDQFSVERPDGSNFTLKIRSTKLEDSAMYFCASRRDRDSGELFFGEGSRLTVL.

This clonotype has a count of ten or more. This rearrangement joins TRBV7-9 to TRBJ1-2; D is possibly TRBD1 (5 bases). Trimming removed 1 base at V and 4 bases at J, with 10 bases between. This CDR3 is built from 14 residues. The germline CDR1 and CDR2 sequences are SEHNR and FQNEAQ (reference sequence). CDR3 residues: CASSLGGPPYGYTF. In DNA form, the CDR3 reads TGTGCCAGCAGCTTAGGGGGACCGCCCTATGGCTACACCTTC.

Ten or more counts support this clonotype. The chain has TRBV5-1 and TRBJ1-2; 11 nucleotides align to TRBD1. CDR3 length equals 13 residues. CDR1 and CDR2 from the germline V gene are SGHRS and YFSETQ. Trimming removed 3 bases from V and 8 bases from J; junction bases left unmatched: 3. The CDR3 spells CASSWTGGEGYTF. The CDR3 region has the DNA TGCGCCAGCAGCTGGACAGGGGGCGAGGGCTACACCTTC. Full variable domain (rest looked up from reference TRBV5-1 and TRBJ1-2): KAGVTQTPRYLIKTRGQQVTLSCSPISGHRSVSWYQQTPGQGLQFLFEYFSETQRNKGNFPGRFSGRQFSNSRSEMNVSTLELGDSALYLCASSWTGGEGYTFGSGTRLTVV.

This clonotype occurred many times. V is TRBV6-5 and J is TRBJ2-7; D uncertain. CDR3 length equals 12 residues. Germline CDR1 MNHEY, CDR2 SVGAGI. V was trimmed by 2 bases and J by 5 bases, leaving 7 bases between them. CDR3 sequence reads: CASSYGVHEQYF. The CDR3 DNA reads TGTGCCAGCAGTTACGGGGTTCACGAGCAGTACTTC.

This clonotype was seen at least ten times. V is TRBV3-1 and J is TRBJ2-1; 12 bases agree with TRBD2. V lost 1 base, J lost 0 bases, and 1 base stayed unmatched. CDR1 is LGHDT, CDR2 YNNKEL, per germline (reference sequence). The CDR3 contains 17 residues. The CDR3 region is CASSQGLAGASYNEQFF. The CDR3 bases are TGTGCCAGCAGCCAAGGACTAGCGGGGGCCTCCTACAATGAGCAGTTCTTC.

This clonotype was counted at least ten times. The chain joins TRBV5-6 to TRBJ2-7; 8 nucleotides line up with TRBD2. This CDR3 has 14 residues. V dropped 4 bases and J dropped 12; count of bases not matched to a gene: 15. Germline V gene lookup returns CDR1 SGHDT and CDR2 YYEEEE. CDR3 loop: CASSGSGEVSLRYF. The CDR3 DNA follows: TGTGCCAGCAGCGGTAGCGGGGAGGTATCTCTAAGGTACTTC. Complete variable domain (other parts from reference TRBV5-6 and TRBJ2-7): DAGVTQSPTHLIKTRGQQVTLRCSPKSGHDTVSWYQQALGQGPQFIFQYYEEEERQRGNFPDRFSGHQFPNYSSELNVNALLLGDSALYLCASSGSGEVSLRYFGPGTRLTVT.

Notes on this clonotype: Being one base from a much bigger clone, this may be a read error. This chain connects TRBV7-6 to TRBJ2-1; TRBD1 aligns across 7 bases. This CDR3 is 15 amino acids long. In germline, CDR1 is SGHVS, CDR2 FNYEAQ. CDR3 nucleotides: TGTGCCAGCAACTTATCAGGGGGTCGGCACAATGAGCAGTTCTTC. Protein: CASNLSGGRHNEQFF.

This clonotype has a count of ten or more. The rearrangement links TRBV18 to TRBJ2-5; D not resolved. The CDR3 sequence is 10 residues long. Germline CDR1 and CDR2: KGHSH and LQKENI. V dropped 4 bases and J dropped 5 bases, with 2 bases sitting between them. CDR3 region: CASSRETQYF. CDR3 DNA sequence: TGTGCCAGCTCACGGGAGACCCAGTACTTC.

This clonotype was detected many times. This chain links TRBV2 with TRBJ1-1, with D unresolved. Germline loops: CDR1 SNHLY, CDR2 FYNNEI. Between the trimmed V and J ends, which lost 6 bases and 2 bases, there was a span of 1 base. CDR3 length: 10 residues. In nucleotides, the CDR3 is TGTGCCAGCAGCAACACTGAAGCTTTCTTT. The encoded protein is CASSNTEAFF.

This clonotype occurred many times. V is TRBV20-1 and J is TRBJ1-5; TRBD1 is a possible D gene (6 bases). Germline V gene lookup returns CDR1 DFQATT and CDR2 SNEGSKA (reference sequence). The CDR3 runs to 16 residues. Trimming removed 3 bases from V and 0 bases from J, with 15 bases in between. The CDR3 nucleotides are TGCAGTGCTAGCGGGGGGAGCAGGGGTAGCAATCAGCCCCAGCATTTT. Its protein is CSASGGSRGSNQPQHF.

This clonotype was seen at least ten times. The chain carries TRBV7-2 and TRBJ1-3; 9 bases match TRBD1. The CDR3 spans 17 residues. V lost 0 bases, J lost 3 bases, and 6 bases stayed unmatched. CDR1 and CDR2 (germline): SGHTA, FQGNSA. This chain's CDR3 is CASSLAGTGFGGNTIYF. In DNA form, the CDR3 reads TGTGCCAGCAGCTTAGCCGGGACAGGGTTCGGTGGAAACACCATATATTTT.